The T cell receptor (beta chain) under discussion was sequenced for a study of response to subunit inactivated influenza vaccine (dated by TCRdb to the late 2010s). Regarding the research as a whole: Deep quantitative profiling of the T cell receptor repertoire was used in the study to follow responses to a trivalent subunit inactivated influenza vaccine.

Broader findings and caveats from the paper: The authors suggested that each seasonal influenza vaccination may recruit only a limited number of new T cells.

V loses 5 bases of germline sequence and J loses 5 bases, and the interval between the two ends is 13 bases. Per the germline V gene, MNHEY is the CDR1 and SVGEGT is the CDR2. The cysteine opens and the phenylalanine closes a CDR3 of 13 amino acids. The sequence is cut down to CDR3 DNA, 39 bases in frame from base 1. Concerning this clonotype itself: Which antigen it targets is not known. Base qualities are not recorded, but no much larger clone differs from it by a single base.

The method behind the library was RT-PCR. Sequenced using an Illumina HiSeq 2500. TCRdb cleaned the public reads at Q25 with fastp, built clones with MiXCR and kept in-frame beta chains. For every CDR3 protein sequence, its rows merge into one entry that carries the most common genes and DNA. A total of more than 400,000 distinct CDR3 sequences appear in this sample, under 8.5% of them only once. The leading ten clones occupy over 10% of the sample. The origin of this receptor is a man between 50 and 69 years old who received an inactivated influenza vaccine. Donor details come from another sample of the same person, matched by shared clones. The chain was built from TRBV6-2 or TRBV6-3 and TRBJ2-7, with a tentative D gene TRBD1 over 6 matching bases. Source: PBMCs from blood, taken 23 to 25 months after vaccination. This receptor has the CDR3 CASSRTVDHEQYF. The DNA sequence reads TGTGCCAGCAGTAGGACAGTTGACCACGAGCAGTACTTC.